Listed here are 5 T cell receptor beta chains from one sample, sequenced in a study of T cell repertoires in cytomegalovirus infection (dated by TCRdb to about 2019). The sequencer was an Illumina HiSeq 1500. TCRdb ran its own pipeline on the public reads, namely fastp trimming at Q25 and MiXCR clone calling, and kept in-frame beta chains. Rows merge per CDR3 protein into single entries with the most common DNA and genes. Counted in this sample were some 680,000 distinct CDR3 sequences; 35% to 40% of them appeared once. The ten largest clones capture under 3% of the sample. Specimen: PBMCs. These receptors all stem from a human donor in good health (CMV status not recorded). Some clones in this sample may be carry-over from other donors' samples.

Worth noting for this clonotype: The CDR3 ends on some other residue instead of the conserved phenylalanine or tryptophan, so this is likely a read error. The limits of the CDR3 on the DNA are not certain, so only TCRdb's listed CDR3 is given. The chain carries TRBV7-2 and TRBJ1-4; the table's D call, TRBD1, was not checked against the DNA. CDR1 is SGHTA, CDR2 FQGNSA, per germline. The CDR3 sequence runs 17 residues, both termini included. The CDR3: CASSLRGLGKGNEKLCC.

CDR3 in DNA: TGTGCCAGCAGTTACCGACAGGGGTCAGTTGAAGCTTTCTTT. Protein sequence: CASSYRQGSVEAFF. The V and J genes are TRBV6-5 and TRBJ1-1, with 8 bases fitting TRBD1. The germline V gene has CDR1 MNHEY and CDR2 SVGAGI. V shed 2 bases, J shed 7 bases, and the junction held 6 bases outside the gene matches. This CDR3 has 14 amino acids.

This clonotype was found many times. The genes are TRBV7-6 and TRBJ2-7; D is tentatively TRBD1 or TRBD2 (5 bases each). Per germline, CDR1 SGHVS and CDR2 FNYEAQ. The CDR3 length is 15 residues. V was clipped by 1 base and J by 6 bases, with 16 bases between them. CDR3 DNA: TGTGCCAGCAGCTTAGAGAACGGGCCTGGGACCGAGCAGTACTTC. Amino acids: CASSLENGPGTEQYF.

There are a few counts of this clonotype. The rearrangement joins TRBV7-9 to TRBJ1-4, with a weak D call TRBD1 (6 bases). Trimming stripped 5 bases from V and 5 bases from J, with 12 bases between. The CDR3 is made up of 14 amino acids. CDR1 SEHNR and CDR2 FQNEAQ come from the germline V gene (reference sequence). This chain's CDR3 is CASSHQGKNEKLFF. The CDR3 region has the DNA TGTGCCAGCAGCCATCAGGGGAAGAATGAAAAACTGTTTTTT. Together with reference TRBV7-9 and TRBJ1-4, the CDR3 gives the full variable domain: DTGVSQNPRHKITKRGQNVTFRCDPISEHNRLYWYRQTLGQGPEFLTYFQNEAQLEKSRLLSDRFSAERPKGSFSTLEIQRTEQGDSAMYLCASSHQGKNEKLFFGSGTQLSVL.

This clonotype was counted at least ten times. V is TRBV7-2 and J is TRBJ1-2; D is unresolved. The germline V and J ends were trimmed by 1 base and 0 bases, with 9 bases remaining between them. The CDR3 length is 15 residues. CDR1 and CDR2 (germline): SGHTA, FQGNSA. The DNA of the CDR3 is TGTGCCAGCAGCTTAGATGTTCGAGCTAACTATGGCTACACCTTC. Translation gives CASSLDVRANYGYTF.